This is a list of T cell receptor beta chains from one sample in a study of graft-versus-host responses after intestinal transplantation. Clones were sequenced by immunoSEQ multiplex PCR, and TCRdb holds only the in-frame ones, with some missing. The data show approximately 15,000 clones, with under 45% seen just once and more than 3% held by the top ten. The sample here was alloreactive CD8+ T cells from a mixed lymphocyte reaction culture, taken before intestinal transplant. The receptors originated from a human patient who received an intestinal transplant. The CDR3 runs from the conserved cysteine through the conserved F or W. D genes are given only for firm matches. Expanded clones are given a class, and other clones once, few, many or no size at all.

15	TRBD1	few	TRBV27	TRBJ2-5	CASSWVTGGMETQYF	TGTGCCAGCAGTTGGGTGACAGGGGGGATGGAGACCCAGTACTTC
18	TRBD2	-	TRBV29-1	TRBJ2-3	CSVEDLGLAGVSADTQYF	TGCAGCGTTGAAGATCTCGGACTAGCGGGAGTTTCTGCAGATACGCAGTATTTT
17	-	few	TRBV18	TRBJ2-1	CASSPPKIAPTYNEQFF	TGTGCCAGCTCACCACCGAAAATAGCTCCTACATACAATGAGCAGTTCTTC
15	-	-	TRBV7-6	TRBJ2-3	CASSSGGTGADTQYF	TGTGCCAGCAGCTCTGGCGGGACTGGGGCAGATACGCAGTATTTT
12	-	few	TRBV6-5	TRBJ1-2	CAISEPPYGYTF	TGTGCCATCAGTGAACCGCCCTATGGCTACACCTTC
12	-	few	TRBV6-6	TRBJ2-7	CASSPNGGEQYF	TGTGCCAGCAGCCCAAATGGCGGCGAGCAGTACTTC
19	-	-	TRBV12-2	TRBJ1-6	CASRLEMWDRLSYNSPLHF	TGTGCAAGTCGCTTAGAAATGTGGGACCGACTCTCCTATAATTCACCCCTCCACTTT
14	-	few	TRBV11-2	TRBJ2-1	CASSLASHNNEQFF	TGTGCCAGCAGCTTAGCGTCTCATAACAATGAGCAGTTCTTC
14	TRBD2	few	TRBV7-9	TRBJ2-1	CASSLAGGYNEQFF	TGTGCCAGCAGCTTGGCGGGAGGCTACAATGAGCAGTTCTTC
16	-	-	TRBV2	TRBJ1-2	CASSEAAGVLDYGYTF	TGTGCCAGCAGTGAAGCGGCGGGGGTATTGGACTATGGCTACACCTTC
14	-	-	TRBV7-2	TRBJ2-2	CASSLAIETGELFF	TGTGCCAGCAGCTTAGCGATCGAAACCGGGGAGCTGTTTTTT
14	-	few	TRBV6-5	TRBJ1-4	CASSYTGGGEKLFF	TGTGCCAGCAGTTACACCGGGGGTGGTGAAAAACTGTTTTTT
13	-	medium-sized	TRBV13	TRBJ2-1	CASSFPNLNEQFF	TGTGCCAGCAGCTTCCCCAACCTCAATGAGCAGTTCTTC
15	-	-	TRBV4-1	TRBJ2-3	CASSHGEQGTDTQYF	TGCGCCAGCAGCCACGGGGAACAGGGCACAGATACGCAGTATTTT
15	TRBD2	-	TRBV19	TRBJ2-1	CASSIKAGGFNEQFF	TGTGCCAGTAGTATTAAAGCGGGAGGTTTCAATGAGCAGTTCTTC
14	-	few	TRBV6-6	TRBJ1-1	CASSVRGYGTEAFF	TGTGCCAGCAGTGTCAGGGGTTATGGCACTGAAGCTTTCTTT
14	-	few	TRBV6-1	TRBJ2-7	CASSSLAGSYEQYF	TGTGCCAGCAGTTCCCTCGCGGGGTCCTACGAGCAGTACTTC
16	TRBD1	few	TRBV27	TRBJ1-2	CASSLSGWTGTYGYTF	TGTGCCAGCAGTTTATCTGGGTGGACAGGGACCTATGGCTACACCTTC
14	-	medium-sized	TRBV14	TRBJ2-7	CASSQFQGSYEQYF	TGTGCCAGCAGCCAATTTCAGGGATCCTACGAGCAGTACTTC
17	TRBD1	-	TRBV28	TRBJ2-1	CASSYAIWDRGYNEQFF	TGTGCCAGCAGTTATGCCATTTGGGACAGGGGCTACAATGAGCAGTTCTTC
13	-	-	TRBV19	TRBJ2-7	CASSDADLAEQYF	TGTGCCAGTAGTGACGCCGATTTGGCCGAGCAGTACTTC
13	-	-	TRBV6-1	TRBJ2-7	CASSLGFEFGKYF	TGTGCCAGCAGTCTCGGGTTCGAGTTTGGGAAGTACTTC
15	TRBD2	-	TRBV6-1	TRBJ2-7	CASSPPLAGAGEQYF	TGTGCCAGCAGCCCGCCACTAGCGGGAGCGGGCGAGCAGTACTTC
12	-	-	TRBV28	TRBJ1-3	CASSFSGNTIYF	TGTGCCAGCAGTTTTTCTGGAAACACCATATATTTT
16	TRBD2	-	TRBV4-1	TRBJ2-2	CASSRGTSGKVGELFF	TGCGCCAGCAGCCGGGGGACTAGCGGGAAGGTCGGGGAGCTGTTTTTT
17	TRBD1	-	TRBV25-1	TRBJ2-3	CASSPRGTGGSIDTQYF	TGTGCCAGCAGTCCGCGAGGGACAGGGGGTAGTATAGATACGCAGTATTTT
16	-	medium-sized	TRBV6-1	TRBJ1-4	CASSDRDPATNEKLFF	TGTGCCAGCAGTGACCGGGACCCTGCAACTAATGAAAAACTGTTTTTT
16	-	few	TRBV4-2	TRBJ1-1	CASSPHPGRMNTEAFF	TGTGCCAGCAGCCCCCACCCGGGGCGGATGAACACTGAAGCTTTCTTT
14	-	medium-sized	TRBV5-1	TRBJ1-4	CASSSWTVNEKLFF	TGCGCCAGCAGCTCGTGGACAGTAAATGAAAAACTGTTTTTT
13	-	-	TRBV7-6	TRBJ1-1	CASSLETNTEAFF	TGTGCCAGCAGCTTAGAAACTAACACTGAAGCTTTCTTT
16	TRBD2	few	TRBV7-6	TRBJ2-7	CASSFVSGRNSYEQYF	TGTGCCAGCAGCTTTGTTAGCGGGAGGAACTCCTACGAGCAGTACTTC
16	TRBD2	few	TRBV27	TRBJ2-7	CASSLSVAGFTYEQYF	TGTGCCAGCAGTTTGTCGGTAGCGGGATTTACCTACGAGCAGTACTTC
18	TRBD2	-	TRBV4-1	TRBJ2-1	CASSQDGVGLAGENEQFF	TGCGCCAGCAGCCAAGATGGCGTCGGACTAGCGGGAGAGAATGAGCAGTTCTTC
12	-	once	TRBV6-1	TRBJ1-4	CASSDFGRELFF	TGTGCCAGCTCCGATTTTGGCAGGGAACTGTTTTTT
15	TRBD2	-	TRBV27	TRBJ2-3	CASSFLAGDTDTQYF	TGTGCCAGCAGTTTTCTTGCGGGAGACACAGATACGCAGTATTTT